Below are 28 T cell receptor beta chains sequenced from a single sample in a study of blood T cells in healthy people across ages. Primed by a sample-barcoded 5' primer and a J-beta primer mix, a second PCR proceeded for about 6 to 11 cycles. Each CDR3 protein gets one entry after TCRdb re-called the 5' RACE reads with MiXCR. The sample includes around 800,000 distinct CDR3 sequences, approximately 24% of them seen just once. The sample was also linked to a second study, of T cells of mothers and their children.

The sample consisted of blood. These receptors all come from a boy aged 5 to 17 in good health.

J is TRBJ2-5 and V is TRBV20-1; D is perhaps TRBD1 (6 bases). The J call may be wrong; the DNA end is better matched by TRBJ2-1. Germline CDR1 DFQATT, CDR2 SNEGSKA (reference sequence). This CDR3 has 16 amino acids. This chain's CDR3 is CSARDEGRGGGAGQFF. The CDR3 DNA sequence: TGCAGTGCTAGAGACGAGGGCAGGGGCGGTGGTGCGGGTCAGTTCTTC.

This clonotype turned up a few times. The chain carries TRBV13 and TRBJ2-2, with a possible D match to TRBD2 (6 bases). From germline, CDR1 is PRHDT and CDR2 FYEKMQ (reference sequence). This CDR3 contains 18 residues. V was cut by 5 bases and J by 3 bases, with 22 bases left in between. The DNA of the CDR3 is TGTGCCAGCAGCCATCGGGGGACGTTCAGTCGGTACACCGGGGAGCTGTTTTTT. As protein: CASSHRGTFSRYTGELFF.

Concerning this clonotype: The junction departs from germline at one end; a sequencing error may be responsible. DNA of the CDR3: TGTGCCAGCAGCACCAGTCCGGGACAGGGGGTTCTGAACTATGACTACACCTTC. Encoded protein: CASSTSPGQGVLNYDYTF. V and J are TRBV28 and TRBJ1-2; 11 bases fit TRBD1. CDR1 and CDR2 (germline): MDHEN, SYDVKM. The CDR3 extends over 18 amino acids.

The chain carries TRBV24-1 and TRBJ1-2; 8 positions agree with TRBD1. The ends lost 9 bases at V and 8 bases at J; junction bases unmatched: 7. The CDR3 is made up of 12 amino acids. The germline gives CDR1 KGHDR, CDR2 SFDVKD. CDR3 sequence: CATEDRVDGYTF. As DNA, the CDR3 is TGTGCCACCGAGGACAGGGTGGACGGCTACACCTTC.

The rearrangement links TRBV11-2 to TRBJ2-2; TRBD1 agrees at 9 bases. Germline CDR1 reads SGHAT; CDR2 reads FQNNGV. V lost 4 bases to trimming and J lost 4 bases; unmatched junction nucleotides: 10. This CDR3 spans 17 amino acids. CDR3 in amino acids: CASSSLYRGPGTGELFF. The CDR3, as DNA: TGTGCCAGCAGCTCACTCTACAGGGGGCCTGGCACCGGGGAGCTGTTTTTT. The full variable domain, rest sourced from reference TRBV11-2 and TRBJ2-2, is EAGVAQSPRYKIIEKRQSVAFWCNPISGHATLYWYQQILGQGPKLLIQFQNNGVVDDSQLPKDRFSAERLKGVDSTLKIQPAKLEDSAVYLCASSSLYRGPGTGELFFGEGSRLTVL.

V is TRBV4-1 and J is TRBJ1-3; D possibly corresponds to TRBD1 (5 bases). Trimming cost V 4 bases and J 4 bases, with 14 bases left between them. The CDR3 is made up of 15 amino acids. CDR1 is MGHRA and CDR2 is YSYEKL in the germline V gene. The CDR3 DNA reads TGCGCCAGCAGCCTATCGGGGGGTACGGGAAACACCATATATTTT. Translated: CASSLSGGTGNTIYF.

This sequence joins TRBV6-1 and TRBJ2-3; no firm D call. CDR1 and CDR2 (germline): MNHNS, SASEGT. CDR3 length equals 12 residues. Trimming removed 7 bases at V and 8 bases at J, with 13 bases between. CDR3 amino acids: CASTLDAATQYF. For the CDR3, the DNA is TGTGCCAGCACTTTAGATGCCGCTACGCAGTATTTT.

J is TRBJ2-6 and V is TRBV7-8; tentatively, D is TRBD1 (5 bases). CDR1 SGHVS and CDR2 FQNEAQ come from the germline V gene. The V end was cut by 2 bases, the J end by 0 bases, with 14 bases between. The CDR3 loop spans 18 amino acids. The CDR3 DNA follows: TGTGCCAGCAGCTTAATAGGCAGGGAAAGCTCTGGGGCCAACGTCCTGACTTTC. Protein: CASSLIGRESSGANVLTF.

This clonotype has only a few counts. This rearrangement joins TRBV2 to TRBJ2-1; tentative D call: TRBD1 (6 bases). The better agreement between TRBJ2-5 and the DNA end casts doubt on the J call. The CDR3 totals 14 residues. Germline V gene data show CDR1 as SNHLY and CDR2 as FYNNEI. As DNA, the CDR3 is TGTGCCAGCAGGTCCGCAGGGGTAGTGGAGACCCAGTACTTC. Its protein is CASRSAGVVETQYF.

This clonotype showed up many times. The gene calls are TRBV10-2 and TRBJ2-7; no reliable D call. The length of the CDR3 is 13 residues. Germline values: CDR1 WSHSY, CDR2 SAAADI. Trimming removed 0 bases at V and 6 bases at J, with 9 bases between. The CDR3 is CASSESERAEQYF. The CDR3 DNA sequence: TGCGCCAGCAGTGAGTCAGAAAGGGCCGAGCAGTACTTC.

This clonotype was found a few times. The genes are TRBV10-3 and TRBJ2-4; no definite D call. CDR3 length: 13 residues. Germline V gives CDR1 ENHRY, CDR2 SYGVKD. V was cut by 6 bases and J by 6 bases, with 12 bases left in between. The chain's CDR3 is CAISDGRVNIQYF. CDR3 nucleotides: TGTGCCATCAGCGACGGACGGGTAAACATTCAGTACTTC.

This chain links TRBV19 with TRBJ2-1; TRBD2 aligns across 11 bases. CDR3 length: 14 residues. Germline V lookup: CDR1 LNHDA, CDR2 SQIVND (reference sequence). Trimming took 7 bases from V and 5 from J; bases not matched to a gene: 4. The CDR3 reads CASTPTSGDNEQFF. The CDR3, as DNA: TGTGCCAGTACCCCGACTAGCGGGGACAATGAGCAGTTCTTC.

In its sample, this clonotype was seen a few times. This sequence joins TRBV25-1 and TRBJ2-2; D gene ambiguous. Trimming removed 5 bases at V and 8 bases at J, with 18 bases between. Germline V gene lookup returns CDR1 MGHDK and CDR2 SYGVNS. This CDR3 is 15 amino acids long. The CDR3 sequence is CASSPRARLSGELFF. The CDR3 coding sequence is TGTGCCAGCAGTCCCCGGGCCCGGTTATCTGGGGAGCTGTTTTTT.

The chain has TRBV2 and TRBJ2-7, with 7 bases lining up with TRBD1. The CDR3 totals 12 residues. The germline V gene encodes CDR1 SNHLY and CDR2 FYNNEI. After removal of 6 bases from V and 5 bases from J, the junction contained 4 bases not matched to a gene. Here the CDR3 reads CASRRDSNEQYF. Written as DNA, the CDR3 is TGTGCCAGCAGAAGGGACAGCAACGAGCAGTACTTC. The full variable domain, in which reference TRBV2 and TRBJ2-7 provide the parts outside the CDR3, is EPEVTQTPSHQVTQMGQEVILRCVPISNHLYFYWYRQILGQKVEFLVSFYNNEISEKSEIFDDQFSVERPDGSNFTLKIRSTKLEDSAMYFCASRRDSNEQYFGPGTRLTVT.

The chain combines TRBV2 with TRBJ1-2, with D hard to call. The CDR3 is 13 amino acids. Trimming pared 0 bases from V and 6 bases from J, leaving 8 bases between. CDR1 and CDR2 (germline): SNHLY, FYNNEI. Here the CDR3 reads CASSEAGQHGYTF. CDR3 DNA: TGTGCCAGCAGTGAAGCAGGGCAACATGGCTACACCTTC. Together with reference TRBV2 and TRBJ1-2, the CDR3 gives the full variable domain: EPEVTQTPSHQVTQMGQEVILRCVPISNHLYFYWYRQILGQKVEFLVSFYNNEISEKSEIFDDQFSVERPDGSNFTLKIRSTKLEDSAMYFCASSEAGQHGYTFGSGTRLTVV.

This clonotype was found a few times. The genes are TRBV27 and TRBJ2-3, with unresolved D. V dropped 5 bases and J dropped 0 bases, with 6 bases sitting between them. The CDR3 spans 13 residues. CDR1 is MNHEY, CDR2 SMNVEV, per germline (reference sequence). In nucleotides, the CDR3 is TGTGCCAGCAGTGACACCAGCACAGATACGCAGTATTTT. Its protein product is CASSDTSTDTQYF.

This clonotype was detected a few times. V gene TRBV11-2 combines with J gene TRBJ2-3; a weak D match, TRBD1 (5 bases). Germline CDR1 is SGHAT and CDR2 is FQNNGV. The CDR3 runs 15 residues. V was shortened by 1 base and J by 2 bases, with 10 bases between the two germline ends. The CDR3, as DNA: TGTGCCAGCAGCTTAGTCCACAGGATCACAGATACGCAGTATTTT. Its translation: CASSLVHRITDTQYF.

The rearrangement uses TRBV6-1 and TRBJ1-5; a weak D match, TRBD1 (5 bases). The CDR3 runs to 17 residues. Trimming shortened V by 2 bases and J by 2 bases, and 16 bases separated the two germline ends. Germline CDR1 and CDR2: MNHNS and SASEGT. The CDR3 nucleotides are TGTGCCAGCAGTGAAACTGAGGGGATGGGGGGCAATCAGCCCCAGCATTTT. This sequence encodes CASSETEGMGGNQPQHF.

The rearrangement joins TRBV2 to TRBJ1-4; unclear D gene. V was pared by 3 bases and J by 10 bases, with 12 bases between. The CDR3 loop spans 13 amino acids. CDR1 is SNHLY, CDR2 FYNNEI, per germline. The chain's CDR3 is CASSEAEFGKLFF. In nucleotides, the CDR3 is TGTGCCAGCAGTGAGGCTGAGTTTGGAAAACTGTTTTTT.

The chain employs TRBV5-4 and TRBJ2-3, with TRBD2 matching over 8 bases. With V trimmed by 4 bases and J by 0 bases, 10 bases remained unmatched. CDR1 is SGHNT, CDR2 YYREEE, per germline (reference sequence). The CDR3 totals 17 residues. In DNA, the CDR3 is TGTGCCAGCAGCCGTATTAGCGGGGCCTATAGCACAGATACGCAGTATTTT. Translation gives CASSRISGAYSTDTQYF.

The chain is built from TRBV15 and TRBJ2-7; 7 nucleotides agree with TRBD1. The CDR3 has 15 residues. From germline, CDR1 is LNHNV and CDR2 YYDKDF (reference sequence). J was trimmed by 2 bases and V by 3 bases; bases with no gene match: 7. The CDR3: CATSSRSQGAYEQYF. CDR3 nucleotide sequence: TGTGCCACCAGCAGCCGATCCCAGGGGGCCTACGAGCAGTACTTC.

This clonotype was observed a single time. The rearrangement links TRBV7-9 to TRBJ2-5; D possibly corresponds to TRBD2 (5 bases). The J call may be wrong; the DNA end is better matched by TRBJ2-1. In germline, CDR1 is SEHNR, CDR2 FQNEAQ (reference sequence). The CDR3 totals 14 residues. The CDR3 nucleotides read TGTGCCAGCAGCTTACCCCAAGCGGTGGGTGAGCAGTTCTTC. This codes for CASSLPQAVGEQFF.

This clonotype was counted only a few times. The chain has TRBV5-6 and TRBJ1-5, with D maybe TRBD1 (5 bases). Germline V gives CDR1 SGHDT, CDR2 YYEEEE. This CDR3 region has 13 residues. Trimming left V 7 bases short and J 5 bases short, with 13 bases between. The CDR3 sequence is CASAAGGDQPQHF. The CDR3 DNA reads as TGTGCCAGCGCCGCGGGGGGAGATCAGCCCCAGCATTTT.

The sample holds many counts of this clonotype. V is TRBV5-1 and J is TRBJ1-4; D perhaps matches TRBD1 (6 bases). The germline gives CDR1 SGHRS, CDR2 YFSETQ. The CDR3 is 13 amino acids. With 3 bases removed from V and 5 bases from J, the gap between germline ends came to 8 bases. This chain's CDR3 is CASSSDRNEKLFF. In DNA, the CDR3 is TGCGCCAGCAGCTCAGACAGGAATGAAAAACTGTTTTTT.

This sequence joins TRBV6-5 and TRBJ2-7; D unclear. This CDR3 region has 13 residues. The germline V and J ends were trimmed by 6 bases and 4 bases, with 13 bases remaining between them. Germline CDR1 reads MNHEY; CDR2 reads SVGAGI. CDR3 loop: CASSSRKRYEQYF. DNA of the CDR3: TGTGCCAGCAGCTCCCGAAAGAGATACGAGCAGTACTTC.

In its sample, this clonotype was seen a few times. CDR3 in DNA: TGTGCCAGCAGCTACCCGACGATCACAGATACGCAGTATTTT. The encoded protein is CASSYPTITDTQYF. The chain recombines TRBV13 with TRBJ2-3; D gene uncertain. The germline V gene has CDR1 PRHDT and CDR2 FYEKMQ (reference sequence). The ends were cut back, 4 bases at V and 2 bases at J, with 10 bases in the middle. The CDR3 contains 14 residues. Full variable domain (rest looked up from reference TRBV13 and TRBJ2-3): AAGVIQSPRHLIKEKRETATLKCYPIPRHDTVYWYQQGPGQDPQFLISFYEKMQSDKGSIPDRFSAQQFSDYHSELNMSSLELGDSALYFCASSYPTITDTQYFGPGTRLTVL.

The CDR3 bases are TGTGCCAGCAGTGAAATGCAGCACTATGGCTACACCTTC. It encodes CASSEMQHYGYTF. The V call is TRBV2, the J call TRBJ1-2; D ambiguous. The CDR3 runs to 13 residues. V lost 2 bases and J 3 bases, leaving 7 bases between the germline ends. Germline V CDR1 and CDR2: SNHLY, FYNNEI.

This clonotype has just a few counts. The chain recombines TRBV3-1 with TRBJ2-4; 7 bases agree with TRBD2. The V gene's germline CDR1 is LGHDT and CDR2 YNNKEL (reference sequence). This CDR3 has 14 residues. The trim removed 1 base at V and 8 bases at J, leaving 5 bases unmatched. CDR3 in DNA: TGTGCCAGCAGCCAAGTGGGGGGGGAGGACATTCAGTACTTC. Translating gives CASSQVGGEDIQYF.